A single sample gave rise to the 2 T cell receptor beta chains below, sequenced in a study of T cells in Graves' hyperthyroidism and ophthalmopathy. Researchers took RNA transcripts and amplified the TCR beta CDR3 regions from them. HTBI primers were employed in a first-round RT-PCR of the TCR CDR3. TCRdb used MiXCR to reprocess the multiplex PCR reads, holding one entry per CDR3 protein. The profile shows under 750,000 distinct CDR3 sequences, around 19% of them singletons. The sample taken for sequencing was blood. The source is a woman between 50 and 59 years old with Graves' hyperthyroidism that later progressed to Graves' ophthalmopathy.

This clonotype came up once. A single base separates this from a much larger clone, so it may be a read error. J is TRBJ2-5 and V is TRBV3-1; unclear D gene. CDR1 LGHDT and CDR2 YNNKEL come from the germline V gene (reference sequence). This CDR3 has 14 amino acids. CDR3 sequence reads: CVSSQTRRQETQYF. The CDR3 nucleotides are TGTGTCAGCAGCCAAACAAGGAGACAAGAGACCCAGTACTTC.

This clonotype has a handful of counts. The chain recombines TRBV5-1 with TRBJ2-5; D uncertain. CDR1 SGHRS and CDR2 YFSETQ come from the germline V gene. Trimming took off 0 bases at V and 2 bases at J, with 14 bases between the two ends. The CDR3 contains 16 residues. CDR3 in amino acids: CASSLAGSPSQETQYF. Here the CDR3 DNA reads TGCGCCAGCAGCTTGGCTGGCAGTCCATCTCAAGAGACCCAGTACTTC.